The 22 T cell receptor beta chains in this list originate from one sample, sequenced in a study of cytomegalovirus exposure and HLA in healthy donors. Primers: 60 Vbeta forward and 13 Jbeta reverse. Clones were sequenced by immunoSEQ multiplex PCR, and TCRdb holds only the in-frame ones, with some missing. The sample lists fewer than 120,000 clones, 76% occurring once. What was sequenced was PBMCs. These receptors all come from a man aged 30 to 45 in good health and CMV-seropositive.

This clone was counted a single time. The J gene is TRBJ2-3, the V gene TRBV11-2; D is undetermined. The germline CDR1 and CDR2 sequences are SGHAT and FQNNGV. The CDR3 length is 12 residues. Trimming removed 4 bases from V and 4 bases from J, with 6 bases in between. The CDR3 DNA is TGTGCCAGCAGCTCCACGGCAGATACGCAGTATTTT. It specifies CASSSTADTQYF.

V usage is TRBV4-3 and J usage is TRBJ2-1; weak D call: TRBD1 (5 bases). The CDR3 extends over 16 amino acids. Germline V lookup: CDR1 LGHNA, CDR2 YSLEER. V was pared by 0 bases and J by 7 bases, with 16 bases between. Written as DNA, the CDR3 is TGCGCCAGCAGCCAAGATACTGGACATCGGTTGAATGAGCAGTTCTTC. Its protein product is CASSQDTGHRLNEQFF.

The CDR3 bases are TGCGCCAGCAGCCCTCATAGCTCTGGGGCCAACGTCCTGACTTTC. As protein: CASSPHSSGANVLTF. The chain recombines TRBV4-3 with TRBJ2-6, with D uncertain. The germline gives CDR1 LGHNA, CDR2 YSLEER. V was pared by 4 bases and J by 0 bases, with 7 bases between. CDR3 length equals 15 residues.

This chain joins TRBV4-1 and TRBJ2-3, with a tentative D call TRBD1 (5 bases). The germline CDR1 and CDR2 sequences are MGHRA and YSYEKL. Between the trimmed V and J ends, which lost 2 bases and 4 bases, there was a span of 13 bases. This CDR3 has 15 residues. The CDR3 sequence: CASSQFGLRADTQYF. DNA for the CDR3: TGCGCCAGCAGCCAATTCGGGCTCAGGGCAGATACGCAGTATTTT.

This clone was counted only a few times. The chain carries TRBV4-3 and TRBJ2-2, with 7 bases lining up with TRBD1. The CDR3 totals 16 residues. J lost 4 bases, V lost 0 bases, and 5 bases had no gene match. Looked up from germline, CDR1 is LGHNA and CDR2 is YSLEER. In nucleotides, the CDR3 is TGCGCCAGCAGCCAAGACACAGGGGAAATCACCGGGGAGCTGTTTTTT. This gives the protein CASSQDTGEITGELFF.

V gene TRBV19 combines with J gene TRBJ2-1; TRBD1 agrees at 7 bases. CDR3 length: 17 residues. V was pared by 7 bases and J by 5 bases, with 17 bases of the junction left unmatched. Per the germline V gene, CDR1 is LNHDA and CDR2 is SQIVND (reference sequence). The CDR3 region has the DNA TGTGCCAGTACCCCTTGGCCGGGACAGAATATGAACAATGAGCAGTTCTTC. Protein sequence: CASTPWPGQNMNNEQFF.

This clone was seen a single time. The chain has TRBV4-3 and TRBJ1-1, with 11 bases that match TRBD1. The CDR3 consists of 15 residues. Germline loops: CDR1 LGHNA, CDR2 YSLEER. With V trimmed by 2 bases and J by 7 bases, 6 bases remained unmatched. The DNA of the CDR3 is TGCGCCAGCAGCCAAAGGACAGGGGGCAAGGATGAAGCTTTCTTT. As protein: CASSQRTGGKDEAFF.

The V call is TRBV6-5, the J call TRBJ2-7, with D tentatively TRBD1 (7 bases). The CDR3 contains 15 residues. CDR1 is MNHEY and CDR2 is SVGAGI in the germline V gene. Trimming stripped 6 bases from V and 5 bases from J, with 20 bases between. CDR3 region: CASSQGGTVVHEQYF. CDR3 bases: TGTGCCAGCAGCCAAGGGGGGACAGTGGTGCACGAGCAGTACTTC.

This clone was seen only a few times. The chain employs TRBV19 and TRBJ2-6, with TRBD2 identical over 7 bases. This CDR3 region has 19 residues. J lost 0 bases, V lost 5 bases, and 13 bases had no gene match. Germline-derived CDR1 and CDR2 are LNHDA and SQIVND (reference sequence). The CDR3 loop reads CASSYTPGGLGSGANVLTF. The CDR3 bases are TGTGCCAGTAGTTATACCCCGGGGGGTTTAGGCTCTGGGGCCAACGTCCTGACTTTC.

For the CDR3, the DNA is TGTGCCAGTAACCAGGGCATGGGTCAGCCCCAGCATTTT. Residues: CASNQGMGQPQHF. The chain is built from TRBV19 and TRBJ1-5, with a possible D match to TRBD1 (5 bases). The ends were cut back, 7 bases at V and 6 bases at J, with 13 bases in the middle. Germline CDR1 is LNHDA and CDR2 is SQIVND (reference sequence). The CDR3 spans 13 residues. Drawing the rest from reference TRBV19 and TRBJ1-5, the complete variable domain is DGGITQSPKYLFRKEGQNVTLSCEQNLNHDAMYWYRQDPGQGLRLIYYSQIVNDFQKGDIAEGYSVSREKKESFPLTVTSAQKNPTAFYLCASNQGMGQPQHFGDGTRLSIL.

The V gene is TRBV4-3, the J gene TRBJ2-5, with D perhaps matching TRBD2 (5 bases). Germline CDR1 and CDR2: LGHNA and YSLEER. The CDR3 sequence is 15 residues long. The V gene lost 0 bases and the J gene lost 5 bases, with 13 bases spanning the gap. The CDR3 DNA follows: TGCGCCAGCAGCCAAGATCGGGGTTCTATGGAGACCCAGTACTTC. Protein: CASSQDRGSMETQYF.

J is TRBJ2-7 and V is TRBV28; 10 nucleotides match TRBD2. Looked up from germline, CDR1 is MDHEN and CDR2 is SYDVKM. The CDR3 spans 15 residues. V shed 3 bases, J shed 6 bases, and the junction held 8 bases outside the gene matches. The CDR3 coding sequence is TGTGCCAGCAGTTTCCGTAGCGGGGGGAGACCCGAGCAGTACTTC. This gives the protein CASSFRSGGRPEQYF.

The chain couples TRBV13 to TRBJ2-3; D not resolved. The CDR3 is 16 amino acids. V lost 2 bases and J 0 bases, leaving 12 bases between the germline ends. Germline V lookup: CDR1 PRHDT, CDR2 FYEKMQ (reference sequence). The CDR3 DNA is TGTGCCAGCAGCTTACGCGATATTTCTAGCACAGATACGCAGTATTTT. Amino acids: CASSLRDISSTDTQYF.

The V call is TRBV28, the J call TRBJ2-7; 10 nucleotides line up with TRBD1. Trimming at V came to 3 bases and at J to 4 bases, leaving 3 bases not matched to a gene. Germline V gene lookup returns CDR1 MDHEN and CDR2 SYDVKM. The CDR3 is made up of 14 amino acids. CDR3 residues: CASSFLGQGYEQYF. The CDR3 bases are TGTGCCAGCAGTTTTCTGGGACAGGGGTACGAGCAGTACTTC.

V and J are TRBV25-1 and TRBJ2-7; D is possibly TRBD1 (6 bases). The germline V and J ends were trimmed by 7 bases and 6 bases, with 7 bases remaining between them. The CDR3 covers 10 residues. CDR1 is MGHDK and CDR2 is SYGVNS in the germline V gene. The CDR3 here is CASKGGEQYF. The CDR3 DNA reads TGTGCCAGCAAAGGGGGCGAGCAGTACTTC.

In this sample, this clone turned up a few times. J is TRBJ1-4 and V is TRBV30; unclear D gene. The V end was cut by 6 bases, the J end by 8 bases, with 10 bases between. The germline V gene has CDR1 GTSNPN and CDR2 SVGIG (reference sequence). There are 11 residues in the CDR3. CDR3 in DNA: TGTGCCTGCACTTCTCGGGAAAAACTGTTTTTT. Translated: CACTSREKLFF. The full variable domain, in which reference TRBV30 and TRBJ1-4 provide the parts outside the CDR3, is SQTIHQWPATLVQPVGSPLSLECTVEGTSNPNLYWYRQAAGRGLQLLFYSVGIGQISSEVPQNLSASRPQDRQFILSSKKLLLSDSGFYLCACTSREKLFFGSGTQLSVL.

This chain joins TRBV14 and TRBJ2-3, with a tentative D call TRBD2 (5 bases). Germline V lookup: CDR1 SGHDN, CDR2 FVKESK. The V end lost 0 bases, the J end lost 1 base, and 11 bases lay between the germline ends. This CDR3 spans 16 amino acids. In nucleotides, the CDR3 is TGTGCCAGCAGCCAAGATTTCCAAGCGGGCACAGATACGCAGTATTTT. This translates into CASSQDFQAGTDTQYF.

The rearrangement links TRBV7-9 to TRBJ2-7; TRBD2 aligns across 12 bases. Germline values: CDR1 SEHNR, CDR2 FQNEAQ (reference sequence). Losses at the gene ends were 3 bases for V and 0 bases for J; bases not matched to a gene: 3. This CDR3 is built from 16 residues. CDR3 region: CASSFQTSGGSYEQYF. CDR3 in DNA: TGTGCCAGCAGCTTCCAGACTAGCGGGGGCTCCTACGAGCAGTACTTC.

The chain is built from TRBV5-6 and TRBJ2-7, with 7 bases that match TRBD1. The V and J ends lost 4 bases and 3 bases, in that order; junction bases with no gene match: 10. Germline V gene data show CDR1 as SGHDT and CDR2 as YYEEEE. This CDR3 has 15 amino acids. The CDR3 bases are TGTGCCAGCAGCCCAAAGACAGGGCACTACTACGAGCAGTACTTC. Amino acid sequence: CASSPKTGHYYEQYF.

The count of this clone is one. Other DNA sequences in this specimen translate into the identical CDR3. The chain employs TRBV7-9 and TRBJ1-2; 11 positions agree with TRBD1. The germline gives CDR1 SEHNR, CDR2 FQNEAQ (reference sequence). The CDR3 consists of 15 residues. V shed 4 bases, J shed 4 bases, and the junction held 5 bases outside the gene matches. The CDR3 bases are TGTGCCAGCAGCTCCGGGACAGGGGGTCTCTATGGCTACACCTTC. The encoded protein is CASSSGTGGLYGYTF.

CDR3 region: CASSLETSSYNEQFF. In DNA form, the CDR3 reads TGTGCCAGCAGCTTAGAGACTAGCTCGTACAATGAGCAGTTCTTC. The chain joins TRBV11-3 to TRBJ2-1; 7 bases align to TRBD2. The CDR3 runs to 15 residues. Trimming cost V 0 bases and J 4 bases; bases outside gene matches: 3. CDR1 is SGHNT and CDR2 is YENEEA in the germline V gene. The complete variable domain, with remaining parts taken from reference TRBV11-3 and TRBJ2-1, reads EAGVVQSPRYKIIEKKQPVAFWCNPISGHNTLYWYLQNLGQGPELLIRYENEEAVDDSQLPKDRFSAERLKGVDSTLKIQPAELGDSAVYLCASSLETSSYNEQFFGPGTRLTVL.

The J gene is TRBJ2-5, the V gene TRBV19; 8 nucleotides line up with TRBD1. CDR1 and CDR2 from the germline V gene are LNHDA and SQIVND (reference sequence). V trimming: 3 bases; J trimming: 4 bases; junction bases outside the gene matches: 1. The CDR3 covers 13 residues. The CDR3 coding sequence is TGTGCCAGTAGTATTCAGGGGGCAGAGACCCAGTACTTC. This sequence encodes CASSIQGAETQYF.